This is a list of T cell receptor beta chains from one sample in a study of vaccination effects on CD4 cells after COVID-19. The antigens of these receptors remain unknown. The table came from immunoSEQ multiplex PCR; TCRdb's copy has only in-frame clones and leaves some out. This sample has more than 55,000 clones, with approximately 72% found just once. The sample here was CD4+ T cells from PBMCs cultured without peptide, taken after COVID-19 vaccination. The receptors shown here come from a human donor who received a COVID-19 vaccine. The CDR3 runs from the conserved cysteine through the conserved F or W. D genes are given only for firm matches. Some rows have no size entry. The others give once, few or many, or a class for an expanded clone.

>few|TRBJ1-2|TRBV5-1|TRBD1
CASSLARQGAGGYTF
TGCGCCAGCAGCTTGGCCAGACAGGGGGCAGGTGGCTACACCTTC
>.|TRBJ1-6|TRBV5-1|TRBD1
CASSPQGSGSPLHF
TGCGCCAGCAGCCCACAGGGGAGCGGTTCACCCCTCCACTTT
>.|TRBJ1-4|TRBV6-6|TRBD1
CASRPRDSRNEKLFF
TGTGCCAGCAGACCTCGGGACAGTCGAAATGAAAAACTGTTTTTT
>.|TRBJ2-7|TRBV6-6|TRBD1
CASSRGTATVYEQYF
TGTGCCAGCAGCCGTGGGACAGCCACCGTCTACGAGCAGTACTTC
>.|TRBJ2-7|TRBV6-5|TRBD2
CASSCLAEGCYEQYF
TGTGCCAGCAGTTGTCTAGCGGAGGGGTGCTACGAGCAGTACTTC
>few|TRBJ1-1|TRBV25-1|TRBD1
CASSTGANTEAFF
TGTGCCAGCAGCACAGGGGCCAACACTGAAGCTTTCTTT
>.|TRBJ1-3|TRBV4-2|.
CASSQDRQGLRNTIYF
TGTGCCAGCAGCCAAGATCGGCAGGGATTGCGGAACACCATATATTTT
>.|TRBJ1-2|TRBV4-3|TRBD1
CASSQEIIDRVTGYTF
TGCGCCAGCAGCCAGGAAATTATAGACAGGGTGACTGGCTACACCTTC
>.|TRBJ2-7|TRBV19|.
CASSQVGTTGSRVYEQYF
TGTGCCAGTAGTCAAGTAGGGACGACAGGTTCCCGGGTATACGAGCAGTACTTC
>.|TRBJ1-1|TRBV7-2|.
CASSIGPQPAEAFF
TGTGCCAGCAGCATTGGACCTCAGCCGGCTGAAGCTTTCTTT
>.|TRBJ2-5|TRBV6-6|.
CASSYGRGVQETQYF
TGTGCCAGCAGTTACGGGAGGGGGGTACAAGAGACCCAGTACTTC
>.|TRBJ1-3|TRBV7-9|.
CASSLVGLSGNTIYF
TGTGCCAGCAGCTTAGTGGGGTTATCTGGAAACACCATATATTTT
>once|TRBJ1-1|TRBV13|.
CASSLVPTGNTEAFF
TGTGCCAGCAGCTTAGTCCCGACAGGGAACACTGAAGCTTTCTTT
>.|TRBJ2-7|TRBV4-1|.
CASSQWRGRDNSYEQYF
TGCGCCAGCAGCCAATGGAGGGGCAGGGACAATTCCTACGAGCAGTACTTC
>.|TRBJ1-1|TRBV30|.
CAWRVGPTGNTEAFF
TGTGCCTGGAGAGTAGGACCGACGGGGAACACTGAAGCTTTCTTT
>.|TRBJ2-7|TRBV5-6|TRBD2
CASSLRMTSRYYEQYF
TGTGCCAGCAGCTTGCGGATGACTAGCCGCTACTACGAGCAGTACTTC
>.|TRBJ2-1|TRBV7-9|.
CASSRAGFGNEQFF
TGTGCCAGCAGCCGTGCAGGCTTTGGGAATGAGCAGTTCTTC
>.|TRBJ2-1|TRBV6-5|TRBD1
CASIVTGNNEQFF
TGTGCCAGCATTGTGACAGGGAACAATGAGCAGTTCTTC
>.|TRBJ2-5|TRBV19|.
CASSMPNMGSAQYF
TGTGCCAGTAGTATGCCGAATATGGGGTCGGCCCAGTACTTC
>once|TRBJ1-6|TRBV5-8|.
CASGRTGSNMNSPLHF
TGTGCCAGCGGCCGGACTGGATCGAATATGAATTCACCCCTCCACTTT
>.|TRBJ1-5|TRBV28|.
CASMARDQPQHF
TGTGCCAGCATGGCCCGGGATCAGCCCCAGCATTTT
>.|TRBJ2-3|TRBV24-1|TRBD1
CATSDSDRGVSTDTQYF
TGTGCCACCAGTGATTCGGACAGGGGCGTAAGCACAGATACGCAGTATTTT
>.|TRBJ2-2|TRBV2|TRBD1
CASNNRGSNTGELFF
TGTGCCAGCAATAACAGGGGGTCCAACACCGGGGAGCTGTTTTTT
>.|TRBJ1-1|TRBV6-4|TRBD1
CASRKTDRAVNTEAFF
TGTGCCAGCAGAAAAACGGACAGGGCGGTTAACACTGAAGCTTTCTTT
>.|TRBJ2-5|TRBV5-1|.
CASSRMGRQETQYF
TGCGCCAGCAGCCGCATGGGGCGCCAAGAGACCCAGTACTTC
>.|TRBJ2-3|TRBV13|.
CASSSRRESTDTQYF
TGTGCCAGCAGTTCCCGCCGGGAGAGCACAGATACGCAGTATTTT
>.|TRBJ2-1|TRBV20-1|.
CSAQYRDAVFF
TGCAGTGCTCAATACCGGGACGCCGTTTTCTTC
>.|TRBJ2-3|TRBV5-5|.
CASSLSSYFADTQYF
TGTGCCAGCAGCTTGTCATCGTATTTTGCAGATACGCAGTATTTT
>.|TRBJ1-1|TRBV4-2|.
CASSQDPDMNTEAFF
TGTGCCAGCAGCCAAGATCCAGACATGAACACTGAAGCTTTCTTT
>.|TRBJ2-3|TRBV6-6|TRBD2
CASSSVSGEFDTQYF
TGTGCCAGCAGTTCCGTTAGCGGGGAGTTTGATACGCAGTATTTT
>few|TRBJ2-1|TRBV7-3|.
CASSLTFRDEQFF
TGTGCCAGCAGCTTAACGTTCCGGGATGAGCAGTTCTTC
>.|TRBJ1-2|TRBV10-2|.
CASTEPAEGFIYGYTF
TGCGCCAGCACCGAGCCAGCCGAGGGGTTTATCTATGGCTACACCTTC
>.|TRBJ2-3|TRBV12-3/TRBV12-4|.
CASSLTDTQYF
TGTGCCAGCAGTCTTACAGATACGCAGTATTTT
>once|TRBJ2-2|TRBV18|.
CASSQRPNTGELFF
TGTGCCAGCTCACAGCGGCCGAACACCGGGGAGCTGTTTTTT
>few|TRBJ1-1|TRBV12-3/TRBV12-4|.
CASSDRGTEAFF
TGTGCCAGCAGCGATAGGGGGACTGAAGCTTTCTTT
>.|TRBJ1-5|TRBV6-2/TRBV6-3|TRBD1
CASSLDRDQPQHF
TGTGCCAGCAGCTTGGACAGGGATCAGCCCCAGCATTTT
>.|TRBJ1-4|TRBV10-2|.
CASSGRVLDEKLFF
TGCGCCAGCAGTGGCCGGGTCCTGGATGAAAAACTGTTTTTT
>.|TRBJ1-2|TRBV6-6|TRBD1
CASSYSLQGTGYGYTF
TGTGCCAGCAGTTACTCTCTACAGGGGACCGGCTATGGCTACACCTTC
>.|TRBJ2-3|TRBV3-1/TRBV3-2|TRBD2
CASSSGTSSLDTQYF
TGTGCCAGCAGCAGCGGGACTAGCAGTTTAGATACGCAGTATTTT
>.|TRBJ1-4|TRBV6-5|.
CASRGDINEKLFF
TGTGCCAGCAGAGGGGACATTAATGAAAAACTGTTTTTT
>.|TRBJ1-2|TRBV30|.
CAWMRGKVFCYGYTF
TGTGCCTGGATGAGGGGAAAAGTTTTCTGCTATGGCTACACCTTC
>.|TRBJ1-1|TRBV13|.
CASSSRVRTEAFF
TGTGCCAGCAGCTCCAGAGTACGCACTGAAGCTTTCTTT
>.|TRBJ1-2|TRBV7-2|TRBD1
CASTYPGQGANYGYTF
TGTGCCAGCACTTACCCTGGACAGGGAGCTAACTATGGCTACACCTTC
>.|TRBJ2-4|TRBV18|.
CASSPLPSADIQYF
TGTGCCAGCTCACCACTCCCATCTGCTGACATTCAGTACTTC
>.|TRBJ2-5|TRBV7-2|.
CASSLEVGTQYF
TGTGCCAGCAGCTTAGAGGTCGGGACCCAGTACTTC
>.|TRBJ2-7|TRBV5-1|TRBD2
CASSLVGREPPYEQYF
TGCGCCAGCAGCTTGGTTGGGCGGGAGCCGCCCTACGAGCAGTACTTC